This T cell receptor (beta chain) was recovered during a study of regulatory T cells in long-lasting Graves disease. Combining iRepertoire HTBI primers with Arm-PCR of CDR3 regions, the authors built TCR beta libraries. TCRdb re-called the multiplex PCR reads through MiXCR, storing one row per CDR3 protein. Altogether about 540,000 distinct CDR3 sequences are present, roughly 12% being singletons, with the ten largest covering roughly 10%. Time point here: newly diagnosed GD, antithyroid drugs for less than 3 months. Researchers made the TCR library from RNA that was extracted from PBMCs. Turning to this clonotype: Antigen unknown.

Study-wide points: Whereas nearly 1,000 public clonotypes were shared by new patients, persistent patients shared more, at about 2,500.

This same sample was also taken into another study, of T cells in Graves' hyperthyroidism and ophthalmopathy. That source adds: The definition of stable Graves' hyperthyroidism was no ophthalmopathy progression within 18 months. Ophthalmopathy stood apart from stable hyperthyroidism in a 13 V-J model.

The receptor comes from a young man with Graves disease. This specimen was peripheral blood mononuclear cells (PBMCs), taken at new diagnosis, from a patient treated with antithyroid drugs.

CDR3 sequence (DNA): TGCGCCAGCACTTCTACAGGCCGGTTCGGGTTCCCTCTAGCCAAAAACATTCAGTACTTC. Amino acid sequence: CASTSTGRFGFPLAKNIQYF. The chain employs TRBV10-1 and TRBJ2-4; D may be TRBD1 (5 bases). Germline V lookup: CDR1 WNHNN, CDR2 SYGVQD (reference sequence). This CDR3 region has 20 residues. V lost 7 bases and J 0 bases, leaving 28 bases between the germline ends.